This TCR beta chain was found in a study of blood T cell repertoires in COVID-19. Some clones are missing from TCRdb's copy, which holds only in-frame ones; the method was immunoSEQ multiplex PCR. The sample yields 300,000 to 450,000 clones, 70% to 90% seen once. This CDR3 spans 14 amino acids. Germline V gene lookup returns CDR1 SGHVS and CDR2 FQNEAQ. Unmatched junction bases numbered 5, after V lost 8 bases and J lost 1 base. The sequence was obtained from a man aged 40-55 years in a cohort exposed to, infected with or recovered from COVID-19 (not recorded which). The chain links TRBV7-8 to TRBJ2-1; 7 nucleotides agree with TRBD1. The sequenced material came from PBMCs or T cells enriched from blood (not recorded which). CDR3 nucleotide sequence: TGTGCCAGCCGCAACAGGGGATCCTACAATGAGCAGTTCTTC. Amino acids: CASRNRGSYNEQFF.